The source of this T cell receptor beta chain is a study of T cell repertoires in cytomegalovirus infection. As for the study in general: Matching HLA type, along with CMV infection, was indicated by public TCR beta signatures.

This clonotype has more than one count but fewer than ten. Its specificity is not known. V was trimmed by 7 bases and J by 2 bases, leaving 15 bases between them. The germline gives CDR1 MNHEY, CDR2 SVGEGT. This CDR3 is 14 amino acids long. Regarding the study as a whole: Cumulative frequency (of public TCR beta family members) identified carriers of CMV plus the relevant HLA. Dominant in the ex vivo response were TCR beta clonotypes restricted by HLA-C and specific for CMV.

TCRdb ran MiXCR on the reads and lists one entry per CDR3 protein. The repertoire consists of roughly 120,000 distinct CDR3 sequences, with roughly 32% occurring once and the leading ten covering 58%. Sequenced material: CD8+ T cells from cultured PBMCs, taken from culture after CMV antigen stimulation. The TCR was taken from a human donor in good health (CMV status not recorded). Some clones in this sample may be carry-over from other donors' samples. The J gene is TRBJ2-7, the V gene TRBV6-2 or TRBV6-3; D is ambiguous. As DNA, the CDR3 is TGTGCCAGCATGAGCAGAACCACACCCTACGAGCAGTACTTC. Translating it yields CASMSRTTPYEQYF.